Listed below are T cell receptor beta chains from one sample, sequenced in a study of blood T cell repertoires in COVID-19. Sequenced by immunoSEQ multiplex PCR; TCRdb stores in-frame clones only, minus some. The table records about 230,000 clones, roughly 83% of them present only once. Sequencing was carried out using peripheral blood. Receptors were obtained from a man aged 35 to 55 with acute or convalescent COVID-19. The CDR3 runs from the conserved cysteine through the conserved F or W. The D gene is left open where the match is weak. The size of a clone is reported for some rows only, either as once, few or many, or as a class for expanded clones.

NA	TRBV2	NA	TRBJ1-4	CASRDDRTKNEKLFF	TGTGCCAGCAGGGACGACAGGACAAAGAATGAAAAACTGTTTTTT
NA	TRBV4-2	NA	TRBJ1-3	CASSQDFYPGNTIYF	TGTGCCAGCAGCCAAGATTTTTATCCTGGAAACACCATATATTTT
NA	TRBV30	TRBD1	TRBJ1-2	CAWSAGQGTRGYTF	TGTGCCTGGAGTGCGGGACAGGGTACGCGTGGCTACACCTTC
few	TRBV12-5	NA	TRBJ1-2	CASGLSGGNYGYTF	TGTGCTAGTGGTTTATCTGGGGGCAACTATGGCTACACCTTC
few	TRBV19	NA	TRBJ1-5	CASSIDTTSINQPQHF	TGTGCCAGTAGTATTGACACCACCTCTATCAATCAGCCCCAGCATTTT
NA	TRBV2	NA	TRBJ1-1	CASSWASNTEAFF	TGTGCCAGCAGTTGGGCCTCGAACACTGAAGCTTTCTTT
NA	TRBV11-2	NA	TRBJ1-1	CASDQIGLRGTEAFF	TGTGCCAGCGACCAGATCGGCCTCAGAGGCACTGAAGCTTTCTTT
NA	TRBV7-2	NA	TRBJ1-1	CASSFTENTEAFF	TGTGCCAGCAGCTTTACAGAGAACACTGAAGCTTTCTTT
NA	TRBV6-5	NA	TRBJ2-1	CASSQVQGPNEQFF	TGTGCCAGCAGTCAGGTCCAGGGGCCCAATGAGCAGTTCTTC
NA	TRBV19	NA	TRBJ1-4	CASSIKSRVREKLFF	TGTGCCAGTAGTATCAAATCCAGGGTTAGGGAAAAACTGTTTTTT
many	TRBV7-9	NA	TRBJ1-4	CASSLEGGNNEKLFF	TGTGCCAGCAGCTTAGAAGGGGGAAATAATGAAAAACTGTTTTTT
NA	TRBV27	NA	TRBJ2-7	CASSPWAGKFEQYF	TGTGCCAGCAGTCCCTGGGCAGGGAAGTTCGAGCAGTACTTC
NA	TRBV28	TRBD1	TRBJ1-1	CASIEGDRVSEAFF	TGTGCCAGCATAGAGGGGGACAGGGTTAGTGAAGCTTTCTTT
NA	TRBV18	NA	TRBJ1-3	CASSPTGTVSGNTIYF	TGTGCCAGCTCACCTACAGGAACAGTTTCTGGAAACACCATATATTTT
NA	TRBV6-5	TRBD1	TRBJ1-1	CASSTTGDTEAFF	TGTGCCAGCAGTACCACAGGGGACACTGAAGCTTTCTTT
NA	TRBV18	NA	TRBJ2-3	CASSPGSGTDTQYF	TGTGCCAGCTCACCAGGCAGTGGCACAGATACGCAGTATTTT
NA	TRBV3-1/TRBV3-2	TRBD1	TRBJ1-2	CASSPGTGDYTF	TGTGCCAGCAGTCCCGGGACAGGAGACTACACCTTC
NA	TRBV12-5	NA	TRBJ1-2	CASGLETGHDGYTF	TGTGCTAGTGGTTTGGAGACAGGTCACGATGGCTACACCTTC
NA	TRBV19	TRBD1	TRBJ1-5	CASSPDRAGQPQHF	TGTGCCAGTAGCCCCGACAGGGCAGGTCAGCCCCAGCATTTT
NA	TRBV5-1	NA	TRBJ2-6	CASSFQGNAGANVLTF	TGCGCCAGCAGCTTCCAGGGAAACGCTGGGGCCAACGTCCTGACTTTC
NA	TRBV6-2/TRBV6-3	NA	TRBJ1-2	CASSIQGPYGYTF	TGTGCCAGCAGCATACAGGGCCCCTATGGCTACACCTTC
NA	TRBV29-1	NA	TRBJ2-1	CSVDLSSYNEQFF	TGCAGCGTTGACTTGAGCTCCTACAATGAGCAGTTCTTC
few	TRBV19	TRBD1	TRBJ1-2	CASTDAGGDYGYTF	TGTGCCAGTACCGACGCAGGGGGCGACTATGGCTACACCTTC
NA	TRBV5-5	NA	TRBJ1-2	CASSLGPGGRAYGYTF	TGTGCCAGCAGCTTGGGTCCCGGGGGACGTGCCTATGGCTACACCTTC
few	TRBV6-5	NA	TRBJ2-2	CASSYERVETGELFF	TGTGCCAGCAGTTACGAACGGGTGGAGACCGGGGAGCTGTTTTTT
once	TRBV6-6	NA	TRBJ2-5	CASSYSGGTLSETQYF	TGTGCCAGCAGTTACTCCGGCGGGACCTTGTCCGAGACCCAGTACTTC
NA	TRBV5-1	NA	TRBJ2-6	CASSLKLGTMSSGANVLTF	TGCGCCAGCAGCTTGAAGTTAGGGACAATGAGCTCTGGGGCCAACGTCCTGACTTTC
few	TRBV11-2	NA	TRBJ1-1	CASSRAEGRSLTVGTEAFF	TGTGCCAGCAGCCGCGCCGAAGGGAGGTCCCTCACGGTCGGCACTGAAGCTTTCTTT
NA	TRBV5-1	TRBD2	TRBJ2-1	CASAVAGDFYEQFF	TGCGCCTCAGCAGTAGCGGGAGATTTTTATGAGCAGTTCTTC
few	TRBV29-1	NA	TRBJ2-1	CSVSTDMYNEQFF	TGCAGCGTATCCACGGACATGTACAATGAGCAGTTCTTC
NA	TRBV27	TRBD1	TRBJ1-1	CASSSSPGTGTNTEAFF	TGTGCCAGCAGTTCCAGTCCCGGGACAGGGACGAACACTGAAGCTTTCTTT
NA	TRBV24-1	NA	TRBJ2-5	CATSDSTRQETQYF	TGTGCCACCAGTGATTCGACTAGGCAAGAGACCCAGTACTTC
once	TRBV5-6	NA	TRBJ2-5	CASSLAGLETQYF	TGTGCCAGCAGCTTGGCAGGGTTGGAGACCCAGTACTTC
NA	TRBV6-5	NA	TRBJ2-3	CASSYLELKSTDTQYF	TGTGCCAGCAGTTACCTGGAGTTAAAGAGCACAGATACGCAGTATTTT
NA	TRBV19	NA	TRBJ1-2	CASSWRGAGYTF	TGTGCCAGTAGTTGGAGGGGAGCGGGCTACACCTTC
NA	TRBV6-5	TRBD2	TRBJ2-1	CASSVLAGGYNEQFF	TGTGCCAGCAGCGTCCTAGCGGGAGGTTACAATGAGCAGTTCTTC
NA	TRBV5-6	NA	TRBJ2-2	CASSLDSGHTGELFF	TGTGCCAGCAGCTTGGACAGCGGGCACACCGGGGAGCTGTTTTTT
once	TRBV11-2	NA	TRBJ2-6	CASSLLTGANVLTF	TGTGCCAGCAGCCTACTGACTGGGGCCAACGTCCTGACTTTC
NA	TRBV15	NA	TRBJ2-7	CATSRDKGVSAGTGEQYF	TGTGCCACCAGCAGAGATAAGGGGGTTTCGGCAGGGACGGGTGAGCAGTACTTC
once	TRBV5-1	TRBD1	TRBJ1-6	CASSPGQGELAPLHF	TGCGCCAGCAGCCCGGGACAGGGGGAACTTGCACCCCTCCACTTT
NA	TRBV11-2	NA	TRBJ2-1	CASSPLGEGFNEQFF	TGTGCCAGCAGCCCCTTAGGGGAAGGATTCAATGAGCAGTTCTTC
NA	TRBV7-9	NA	TRBJ1-1	CASSFYLQNEAFF	TGTGCCAGCAGCTTCTATTTACAGAATGAAGCTTTCTTT
NA	TRBV3-1/TRBV3-2	NA	TRBJ1-2	CASSQATNGYTF	TGTGCCAGCAGCCAAGCCACTAACGGCTACACCTTC